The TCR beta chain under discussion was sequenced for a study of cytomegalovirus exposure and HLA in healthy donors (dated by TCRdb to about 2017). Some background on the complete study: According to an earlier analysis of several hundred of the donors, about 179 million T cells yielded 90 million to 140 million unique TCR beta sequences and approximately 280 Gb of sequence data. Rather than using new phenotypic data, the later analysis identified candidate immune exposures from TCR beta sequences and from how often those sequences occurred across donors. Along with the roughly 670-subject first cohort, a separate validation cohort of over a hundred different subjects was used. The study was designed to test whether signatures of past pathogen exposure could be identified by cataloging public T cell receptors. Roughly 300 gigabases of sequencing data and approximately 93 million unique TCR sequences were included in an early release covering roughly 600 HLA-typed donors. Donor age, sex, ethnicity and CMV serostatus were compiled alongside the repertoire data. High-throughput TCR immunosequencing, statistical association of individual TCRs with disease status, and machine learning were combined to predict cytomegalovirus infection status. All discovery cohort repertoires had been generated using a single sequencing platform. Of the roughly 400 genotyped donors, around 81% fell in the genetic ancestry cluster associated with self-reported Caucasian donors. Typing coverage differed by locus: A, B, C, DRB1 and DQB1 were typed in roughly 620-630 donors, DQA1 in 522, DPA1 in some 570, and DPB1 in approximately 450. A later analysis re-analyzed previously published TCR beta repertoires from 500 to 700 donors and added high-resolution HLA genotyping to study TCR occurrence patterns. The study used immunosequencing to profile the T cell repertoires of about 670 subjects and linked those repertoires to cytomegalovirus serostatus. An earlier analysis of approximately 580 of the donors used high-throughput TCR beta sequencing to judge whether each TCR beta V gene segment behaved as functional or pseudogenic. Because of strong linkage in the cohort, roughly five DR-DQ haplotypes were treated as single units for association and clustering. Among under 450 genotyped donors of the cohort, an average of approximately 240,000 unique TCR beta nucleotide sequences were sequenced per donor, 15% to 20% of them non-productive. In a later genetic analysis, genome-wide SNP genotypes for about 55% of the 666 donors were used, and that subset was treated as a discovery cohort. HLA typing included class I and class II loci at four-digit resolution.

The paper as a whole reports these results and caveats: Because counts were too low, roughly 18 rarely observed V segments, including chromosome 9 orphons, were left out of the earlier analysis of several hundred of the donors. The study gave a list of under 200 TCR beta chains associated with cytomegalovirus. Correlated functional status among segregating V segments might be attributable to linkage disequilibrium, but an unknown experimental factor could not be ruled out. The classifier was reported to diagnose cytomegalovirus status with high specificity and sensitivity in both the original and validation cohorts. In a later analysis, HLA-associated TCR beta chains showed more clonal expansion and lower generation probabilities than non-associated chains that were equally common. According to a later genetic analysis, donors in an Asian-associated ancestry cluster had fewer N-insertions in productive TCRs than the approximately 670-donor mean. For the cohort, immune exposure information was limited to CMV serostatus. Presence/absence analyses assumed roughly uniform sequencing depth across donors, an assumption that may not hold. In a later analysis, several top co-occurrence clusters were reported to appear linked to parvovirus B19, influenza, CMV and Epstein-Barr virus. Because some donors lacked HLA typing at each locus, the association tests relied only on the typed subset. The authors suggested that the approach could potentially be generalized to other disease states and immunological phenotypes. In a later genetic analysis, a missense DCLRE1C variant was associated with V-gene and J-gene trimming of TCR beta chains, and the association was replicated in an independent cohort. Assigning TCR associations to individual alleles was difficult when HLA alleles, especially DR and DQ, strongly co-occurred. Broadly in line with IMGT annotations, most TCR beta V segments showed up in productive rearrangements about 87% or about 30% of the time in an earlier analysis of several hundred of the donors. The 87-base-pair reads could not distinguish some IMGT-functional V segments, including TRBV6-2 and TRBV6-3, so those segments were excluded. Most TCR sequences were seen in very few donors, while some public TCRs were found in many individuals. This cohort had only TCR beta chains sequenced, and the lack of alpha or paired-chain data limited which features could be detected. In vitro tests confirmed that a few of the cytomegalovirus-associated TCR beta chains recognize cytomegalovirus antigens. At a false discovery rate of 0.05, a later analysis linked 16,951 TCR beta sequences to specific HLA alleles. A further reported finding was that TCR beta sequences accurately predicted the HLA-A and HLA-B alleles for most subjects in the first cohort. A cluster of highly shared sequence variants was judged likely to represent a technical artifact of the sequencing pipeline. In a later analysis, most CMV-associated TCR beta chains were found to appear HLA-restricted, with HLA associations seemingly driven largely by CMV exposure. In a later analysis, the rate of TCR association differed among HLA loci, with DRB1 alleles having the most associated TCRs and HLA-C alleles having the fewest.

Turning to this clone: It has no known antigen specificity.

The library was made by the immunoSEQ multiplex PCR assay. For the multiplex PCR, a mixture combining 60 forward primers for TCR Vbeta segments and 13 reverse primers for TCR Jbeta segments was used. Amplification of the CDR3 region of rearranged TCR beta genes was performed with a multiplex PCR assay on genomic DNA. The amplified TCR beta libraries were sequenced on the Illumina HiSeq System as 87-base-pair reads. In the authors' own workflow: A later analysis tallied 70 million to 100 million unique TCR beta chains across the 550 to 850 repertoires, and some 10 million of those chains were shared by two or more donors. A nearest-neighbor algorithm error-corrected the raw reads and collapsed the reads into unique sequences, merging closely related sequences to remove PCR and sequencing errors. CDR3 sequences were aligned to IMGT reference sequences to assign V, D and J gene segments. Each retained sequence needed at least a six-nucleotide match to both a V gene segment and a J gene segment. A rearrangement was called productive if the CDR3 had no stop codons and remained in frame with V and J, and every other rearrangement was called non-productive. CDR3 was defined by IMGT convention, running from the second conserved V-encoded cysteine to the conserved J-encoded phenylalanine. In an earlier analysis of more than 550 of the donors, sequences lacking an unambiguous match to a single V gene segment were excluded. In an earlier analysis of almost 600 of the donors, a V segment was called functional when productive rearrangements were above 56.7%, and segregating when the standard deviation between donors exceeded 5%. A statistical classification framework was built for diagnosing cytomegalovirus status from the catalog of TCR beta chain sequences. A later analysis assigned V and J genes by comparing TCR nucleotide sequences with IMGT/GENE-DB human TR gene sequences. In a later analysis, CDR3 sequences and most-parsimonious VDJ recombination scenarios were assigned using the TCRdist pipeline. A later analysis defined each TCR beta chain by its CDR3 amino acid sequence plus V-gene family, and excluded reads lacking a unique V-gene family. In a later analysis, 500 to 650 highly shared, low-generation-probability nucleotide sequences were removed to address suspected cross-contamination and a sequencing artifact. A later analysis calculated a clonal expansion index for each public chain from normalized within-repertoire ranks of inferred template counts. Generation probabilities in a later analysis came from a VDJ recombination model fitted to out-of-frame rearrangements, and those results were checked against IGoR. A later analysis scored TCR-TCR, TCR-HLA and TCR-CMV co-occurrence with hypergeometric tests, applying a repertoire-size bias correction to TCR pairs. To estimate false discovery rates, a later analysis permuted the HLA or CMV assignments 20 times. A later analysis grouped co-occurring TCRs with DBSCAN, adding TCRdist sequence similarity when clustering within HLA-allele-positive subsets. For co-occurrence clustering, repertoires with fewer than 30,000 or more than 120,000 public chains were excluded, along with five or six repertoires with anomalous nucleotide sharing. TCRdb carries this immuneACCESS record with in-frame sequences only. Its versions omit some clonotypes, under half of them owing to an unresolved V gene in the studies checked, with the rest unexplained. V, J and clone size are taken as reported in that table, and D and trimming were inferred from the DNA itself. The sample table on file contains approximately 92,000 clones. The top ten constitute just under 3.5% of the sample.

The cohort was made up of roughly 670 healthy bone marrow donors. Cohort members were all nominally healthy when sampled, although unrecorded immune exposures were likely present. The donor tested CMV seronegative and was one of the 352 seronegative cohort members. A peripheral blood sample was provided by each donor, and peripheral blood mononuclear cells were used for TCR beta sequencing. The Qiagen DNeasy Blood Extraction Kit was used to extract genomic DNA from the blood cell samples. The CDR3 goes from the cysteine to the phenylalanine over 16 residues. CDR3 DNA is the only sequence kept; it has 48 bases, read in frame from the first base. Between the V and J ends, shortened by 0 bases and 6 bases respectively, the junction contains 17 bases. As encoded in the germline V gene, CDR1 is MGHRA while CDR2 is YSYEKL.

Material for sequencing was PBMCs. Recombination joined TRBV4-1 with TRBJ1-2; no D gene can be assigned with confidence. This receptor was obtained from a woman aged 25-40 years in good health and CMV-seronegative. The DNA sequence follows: TGCGCCAGCAGCCAAGATGGATGGGCAACGGGGAATGGCTACACCTTC. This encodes CASSQDGWATGNGYTF.